A selection of T cell receptor beta chains follows, all from one sample in a study of OX40 agonist ivuxolimab in advanced cancers. Sequencing was performed with immunoSEQ multiplex PCR; in TCRdb, only in-frame clones are kept and a portion is missing. The sample carries 53,000 or so clones, 60% to 80% recorded once. The sample here was CD4+ or CD8+ T cells sorted from blood, taken in a trial of the OX40 agonist ivuxolimab. These receptors came from an adult with an advanced solid tumor such as melanoma, head and neck, liver or kidney cancer. Both conserved end residues are part of each CDR3. Fields, in order: D gene, J gene, V gene, clone size, CDR3 protein, CDR3 DNA. A D gene is named only where the DNA matches it firmly. Only part of the rows carry a size: once, few, many, or a class if the clone is expanded.

TRBD2,TRBJ2-7,TRBV5-1,.,CASRPLTSAFSYEQYF,TGCGCCAGCAGACCCCTGACTAGCGCATTCTCCTACGAGCAGTACTTC
.,TRBJ1-1,TRBV2,.,CASTPDTSEWAEAFF,TGTGCCAGCACCCCTGACACGTCGGAATGGGCTGAAGCTTTCTTT
TRBD1,TRBJ1-1,TRBV7-3,.,CASSQGQGSQAFF,TGTGCCAGCAGCCAGGGACAGGGTAGTCAAGCTTTCTTT
.,TRBJ2-7,TRBV18,once,CASSPLSRAGDREQYF,TGTGCCAGCTCACCACTCTCCCGAGCAGGGGATAGGGAGCAGTACTTC
.,TRBJ2-1,TRBV5-1,.,CASSLHNEQFF,TGCGCCAGCAGCTTGCACAATGAGCAGTTCTTC
.,TRBJ1-2,TRBV29-1,.,CSVGDRGGVGYTF,TGCAGCGTTGGTGACCGGGGAGGTGTCGGCTACACCTTC
.,TRBJ1-2,TRBV5-1,.,CASSLSAVAYGYTF,TGCGCCAGCAGCTTGTCGGCAGTAGCTTATGGCTACACCTTC
.,TRBJ1-3,TRBV6-6,.,CASYLSGNTIYF,TGTGCCAGCTACCTAAGCGGAAACACCATATATTTT
.,TRBJ1-1,TRBV7-6,.,CASSSVGGLNTEAFF,TGTGCCAGCAGTTCCGTTGGGGGGTTGAACACTGAAGCTTTCTTT
.,TRBJ2-1,TRBV6-1,.,CASSLYNEQFF,TGTGCCAGCAGTTTATACAATGAGCAGTTCTTC
TRBD2,TRBJ2-3,TRBV7-2,.,CASSLGAGGTPDTQYF,TGTGCCAGCAGCTTAGGAGCGGGGGGTACGCCAGATACGCAGTATTTT
TRBD1,TRBJ1-5,TRBV18,.,CASSPTTGGGQPQHF,TGTGCCAGCTCACCAACGACAGGGGGAGGGCAGCCCCAGCATTTT
.,TRBJ2-7,TRBV7-3,.,CASSPSGQVYEQYF,TGTGCCAGCAGCCCCTCTGGGCAGGTCTACGAGCAGTACTTC
.,TRBJ1-2,TRBV6-5,.,CASSLLGYGYTF,TGTGCCAGCAGCCTTCTCGGATATGGCTACACCTTC
.,TRBJ1-2,TRBV10-2,.,CASNGGGLGYTF,TGCGCCAGCAACGGGGGAGGGCTTGGCTACACCTTC
TRBD1,TRBJ1-5,TRBV4-2,few,CASSQDWGGGGQPQHF,TGTGCCAGCAGCCAAGATTGGGGAGGGGGCGGCCAGCCCCAGCATTTT
.,TRBJ1-2,TRBV6-5,.,CASRLGPTANYGYTF,TGTGCCAGCAGGTTGGGCCCGACTGCTAACTATGGCTACACCTTC
.,TRBJ1-4,TRBV6-1,.,CASSLAGAGEKLFF,TGTGCCAGCAGCCTGGCGGGGGCCGGTGAAAAACTGTTTTTT
.,TRBJ1-5,TRBV27,.,CASSSFSPPGPQHF,TGTGCCAGCAGTTCCTTCTCCCCCCCTGGGCCCCAGCATTTT
TRBD1,TRBJ1-3,TRBV5-5,few,CASSFLQGWIGNTIYF,TGTGCCAGCAGCTTTCTACAGGGGTGGATTGGAAACACCATATATTTT
TRBD1,TRBJ1-4,TRBV23-1,.,CASSQGTGGGSNEKLFF,TGCGCCAGCAGTCAAGGGACAGGGGGCGGATCTAATGAAAAACTGTTTTTT
.,TRBJ1-5,TRBV7-2,.,CASRGNSGNQPQHF,TGTGCCAGCAGGGGTAACTCCGGCAATCAGCCCCAGCATTTT
.,TRBJ1-5,TRBV6-1,few,CASSRQAGQPQHF,TGTGCCAGCAGCCGACAGGCCGGTCAGCCCCAGCATTTT
.,TRBJ2-2,TRBV7-9,.,CASSLAAANTGELFF,TGTGCCAGCAGCTTGGCAGCAGCGAACACCGGGGAGCTGTTTTTT
TRBD2,TRBJ2-5,TRBV28,.,CACRLAGEETQYF,TGTGCCTGTCGACTAGCGGGAGAAGAGACCCAGTACTTC
.,TRBJ2-5,TRBV18,.,CASSPGRGETQYF,TGTGCCAGCTCACCGGGCAGGGGAGAGACCCAGTACTTC
TRBD1,TRBJ1-5,TRBV2,once,CASSERDRGWNQPQHF,TGTGCCAGCAGTGAACGGGACAGGGGATGGAATCAGCCCCAGCATTTT
.,TRBJ1-3,TRBV2,once,CASSERGVQSGNTIYF,TGTGCCAGCAGTGAGAGGGGGGTCCAAAGCGGAAACACCATATATTTT
.,TRBJ2-5,TRBV5-4,.,CASSSPQVETQYF,TGTGCCAGCAGCTCACCCCAGGTAGAGACCCAGTACTTC
.,TRBJ1-1,TRBV5-1,.,CASSLAPGGDTEAFF,TGCGCCAGCAGCTTGGCGCCCGGGGGGGACACTGAAGCTTTCTTT
TRBD2,TRBJ2-5,TRBV6-5,.,CASTLGSGGRETQYF,TGTGCCAGCACCCTGGGGAGCGGGGGGAGGGAGACCCAGTACTTC
TRBD1,TRBJ2-1,TRBV18,.,CASSPYRDRVTYEQFF,TGTGCCAGCTCACCGTACCGGGACAGGGTTACCTATGAGCAGTTCTTC
TRBD2,TRBJ2-3,TRBV27,.,CASSLEAGWSSGDRYF,TGTGCCAGCAGTTTAGAGGCAGGGTGGAGTAGCGGGGATCGGTATTTT
TRBD1,TRBJ1-5,TRBV27,.,CASSLRQGGNQPQHF,TGTGCCAGCAGCTTGAGACAGGGTGGCAATCAGCCCCAGCATTTT
.,TRBJ1-6,TRBV18,.,CASSQSPLSSYNSPLHF,TGTGCCAGCTCACAGTCCCCCTTGAGCTCCTATAATTCACCCCTCCACTTT
.,TRBJ1-1,TRBV5-4,.,CASSLGGTLNTEAFF,TGTGCCAGCAGCTTGGGAGGAACACTGAACACTGAAGCTTTCTTT
.,TRBJ1-5,TRBV11-2,.,CASSLTGFGQPQHF,TGTGCCAGCAGCCTCACGGGGTTTGGGCAGCCCCAGCATTTT
.,TRBJ1-4,TRBV19,.,CASSISGNGEKLFF,TGTGCCAGTAGTATTTCAGGGAATGGTGAAAAACTGTTTTTT
TRBD1,TRBJ1-1,TRBV2,.,CASRPGQVSEAFF,TGTGCCAGCAGACCCGGACAGGTTTCTGAAGCTTTCTTT
.,TRBJ2-1,TRBV7-7,few,CASSFQGATGLNEQFF,TGTGCCAGCAGCTTTCAAGGGGCCACAGGCCTGAATGAGCAGTTCTTC
.,TRBJ1-5,TRBV7-9,.,CASSLFRGTNGNQPQHF,TGTGCCAGCAGCTTATTTCGCGGGACCAACGGGAATCAGCCCCAGCATTTT
TRBD1,TRBJ2-3,TRBV5-1,.,CASSSDRGRDTQYF,TGCGCCAGCAGCTCGGACAGGGGTAGAGATACGCAGTATTTT
.,TRBJ2-2,TRBV4-3,.,CASSRGDRNTGELFF,TGCGCCAGCAGCCGCGGGGACAGAAACACCGGGGAGCTGTTTTTT
.,TRBJ2-7,TRBV6-1,.,CASSEQGLAYEQYF,TGTGCCAGCAGTGAGCAGGGTCTGGCCTACGAGCAGTACTTC
.,TRBJ2-2,TRBV7-2,.,CASSLYRNTGELFF,TGTGCCAGCAGCTTATATAGGAACACCGGGGAGCTGTTTTTT
.,TRBJ2-3,TRBV7-2,.,CASSLDGRSTDTQYF,TGTGCCAGCAGCTTAGACGGACGCAGCACAGATACGCAGTATTTT
.,TRBJ1-1,TRBV5-1,few,CASSLAAREGSEAFF,TGCGCCAGCAGCTTGGCTGCCAGGGAGGGGTCTGAAGCTTTCTTT
.,TRBJ1-1,TRBV4-1,.,CASSLRLMNTEAFF,TGCGCCAGCAGCCTTCGACTCATGAACACTGAAGCTTTCTTT
.,TRBJ2-2,TRBV27,.,CASSLSKGGDTGELFF,TGTGCCAGCAGTTTATCGAAGGGGGGGGACACCGGGGAGCTGTTTTTT
TRBD1,TRBJ1-2,TRBV18,.,CASSPPSRAQGNYGYTF,TGTGCCAGCTCACCGCCCTCCCGAGCACAGGGGAACTATGGCTACACCTTC
.,TRBJ1-5,TRBV7-6,once,CASSLAAGSNQPQHF,TGTGCCAGCAGCTTAGCGGCAGGGTCCAATCAGCCCCAGCATTTT
.,TRBJ2-3,TRBV7-8,.,CASSLAEKKGDTQYF,TGTGCCAGCAGCTTAGCTGAGAAAAAGGGAGATACGCAGTATTTT